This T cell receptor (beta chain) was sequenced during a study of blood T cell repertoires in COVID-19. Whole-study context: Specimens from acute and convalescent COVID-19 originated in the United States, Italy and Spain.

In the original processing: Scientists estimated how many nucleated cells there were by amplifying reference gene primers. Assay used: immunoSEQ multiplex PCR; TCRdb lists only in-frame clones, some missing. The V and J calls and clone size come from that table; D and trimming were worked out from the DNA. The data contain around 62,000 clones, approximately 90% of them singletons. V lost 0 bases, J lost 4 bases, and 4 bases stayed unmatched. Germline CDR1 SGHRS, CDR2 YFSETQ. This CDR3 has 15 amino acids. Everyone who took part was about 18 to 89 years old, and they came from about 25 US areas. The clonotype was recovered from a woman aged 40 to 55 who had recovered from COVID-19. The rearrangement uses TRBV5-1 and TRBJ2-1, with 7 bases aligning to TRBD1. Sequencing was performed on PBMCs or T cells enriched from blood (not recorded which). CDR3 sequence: CASSLEGAVYNEQFF. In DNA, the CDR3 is TGCGCCAGCAGCTTGGAGGGGGCAGTGTACAATGAGCAGTTCTTC.